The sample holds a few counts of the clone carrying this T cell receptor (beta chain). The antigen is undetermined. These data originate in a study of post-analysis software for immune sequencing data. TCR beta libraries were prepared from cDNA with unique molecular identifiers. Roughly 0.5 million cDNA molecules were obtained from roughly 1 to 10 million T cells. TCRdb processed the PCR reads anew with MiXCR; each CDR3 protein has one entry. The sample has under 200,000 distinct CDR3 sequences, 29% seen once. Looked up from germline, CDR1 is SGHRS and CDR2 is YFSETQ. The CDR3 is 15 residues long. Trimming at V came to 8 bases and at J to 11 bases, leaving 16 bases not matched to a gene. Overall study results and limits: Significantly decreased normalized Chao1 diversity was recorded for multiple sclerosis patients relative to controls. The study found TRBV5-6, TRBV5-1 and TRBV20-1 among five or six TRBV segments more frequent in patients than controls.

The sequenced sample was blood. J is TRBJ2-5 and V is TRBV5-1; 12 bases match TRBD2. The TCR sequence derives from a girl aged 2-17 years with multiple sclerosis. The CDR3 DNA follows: TGCGCCAGTAGCATGACTAGCGGGAGTATGTACAAGCAGTACTTC. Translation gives CASSMTSGSMYKQYF.